This T cell receptor beta chain was found in a study of blood T cell repertoires in COVID-19. Study in general: The United States, Italy and Spain were the sources of the acute and convalescent COVID-19 samples.

The CDR3 length is 15 residues. Germline CDR1 reads ENHRY; CDR2 reads SYGVKD. Trimming at V came to 2 bases and at J to 5 bases, leaving 0 bases not matched to a gene. Cohorts were determined from participant-reported clinical history. In the original workflow: It was from reference gene primer amplification that nucleated cell counts were estimated. TCRdb keeps only in-frame clones here, not all; method: immunoSEQ multiplex PCR. V, J and clone size are taken as reported in that table, and D and trimming were inferred from the DNA itself. This sample has some 150,000 clones, with roughly 90% found just once.

Sequencing used PBMCs or T cells enriched from blood (not recorded which). The TCR was taken from a human donor with acute COVID-19. The donor label of this sample is uncertain. The chain links TRBV10-3 to TRBJ2-1; 13 bases align to TRBD2. CDR3: CAISEGTSGDNEQFF. As DNA, the CDR3 is TGTGCCATCAGTGAGGGGACTAGCGGGGACAATGAGCAGTTCTTC.